These 8 T cell receptor beta chains were sequenced from one sample in a study of shared clonotypes between healthy human individuals. Clones were sequenced by immunoSEQ multiplex PCR, and TCRdb holds only the in-frame ones, with some missing. The sample has approximately 500,000 clones, 79% seen once. What was sequenced was PBMCs. The source of these receptors is a woman between 35 and 50 years old in good health. Some clones in this sample may be carry-over from other donors' samples.

The chain employs TRBV30 and TRBJ2-1; D not resolved. The length of the CDR3 is 15 residues. From germline, CDR1 is GTSNPN and CDR2 SVGIG (reference sequence). V lost 2 bases and J lost 0, with 11 bases in between. In DNA, the CDR3 is TGTGCCTGGAGTAAATACTCCAGCTCCTACAATGAGCAGTTCTTC. It encodes CAWSKYSSSYNEQFF.

This clone has just a few counts. This rearrangement joins TRBV6-1 to TRBJ1-1; unclear D gene. The CDR3 totals 14 residues. The V gene's germline CDR1 is MNHNS and CDR2 SASEGT. The germline V and J ends were trimmed by 5 bases and 6 bases, with 16 bases remaining between them. CDR3 loop: CASSTSRRGAEAFF. Written as DNA, the CDR3 is TGTGCCAGCAGTACTAGCAGGCGGGGAGCTGAAGCTTTCTTT.

The chain joins TRBV10-3 to TRBJ2-1; TRBD2 matches 14 bases. This CDR3 has 15 residues. Trimming at V came to 6 bases and at J to 7 bases, leaving 5 bases not matched to a gene. Germline CDR1 is ENHRY and CDR2 is SYGVKD. In nucleotides, the CDR3 is TGTGCCATCAGACCGGGACTAGCGGGAGTTAATGAGCAGTTCTTC. Its protein is CAIRPGLAGVNEQFF.

This clone was seen a few times. The rearrangement links TRBV2 to TRBJ2-5; 10 bases agree with TRBD2. The CDR3 sequence is 15 residues long. CDR1 and CDR2 (germline): SNHLY, FYNNEI. V lost 2 bases, J lost 4 bases, and 4 bases stayed unmatched. The CDR3: CASSERSGRSETQYF. The DNA of the CDR3 is TGTGCCAGCAGTGAACGTAGCGGGAGGTCAGAGACCCAGTACTTC.

The chain employs TRBV21-1 and TRBJ2-7; the table's D call, TRBD1, has no DNA check behind it. TRBV21-1 represents a pseudogene. CDR3 length equals 14 residues. CDR3 nucleotides: TGTGCCAGCACCCCACAAGGGGGCTCCTACGAGCAGTACTTC. This translates into CASTPQGGSYEQYF.

In regard to this clone: It differs at one base from a far larger clone, so likely a read error. Other DNA sequences in this specimen translate into the identical CDR3. The V and J genes are TRBV13 and TRBJ2-1, with 14 bases identical to TRBD2. Germline CDR1 is PRHDT and CDR2 is FYEKMQ (reference sequence). This CDR3 is built from 16 residues. For the CDR3, the DNA is TGTGCCAGCAGCCCAAGACTAGCGGGAGGGTTCGGTGAGCAATTCTTC. It is translated as CASSPRLAGGFGEQFF.

The J gene is TRBJ2-7, the V gene TRBV4-2, with 7 bases identical to TRBD2. This CDR3 spans 16 amino acids. V lost 0 bases, J lost 1 base, and 6 bases stayed unmatched. From germline, CDR1 is LGHNA and CDR2 YNFKEQ. CDR3 loop: CASSQETGGWSYEQYF. CDR3 DNA sequence: TGTGCCAGCAGCCAAGAAACGGGAGGTTGGTCCTACGAGCAGTACTTC.

Only one count was recorded for this clone. This chain joins TRBV7-8 and TRBJ2-1, with D possibly TRBD2 on 5 matching bases. V lost 1 base and J 5 bases, leaving 12 bases between the germline ends. The CDR3 contains 15 residues. In germline, CDR1 is SGHVS, CDR2 FQNEAQ. CDR3 residues: CASSLGLIENNEQFF. The DNA of the CDR3 is TGTGCCAGCAGCTTAGGACTAATAGAAAACAATGAGCAGTTCTTC.